The rows below give T cell receptor beta chains drawn from one sample of a study of blood T cell repertoires in COVID-19. Measured with immunoSEQ multiplex PCR; TCRdb has only the in-frame clones, and not every one. The table includes tens of thousands of clones, about 72% detected once. The sample taken for sequencing was peripheral blood. Receptors originate from a man in his sixties or seventies with active or convalescent COVID-19. Each CDR3 is given with its conserved first and last residue. A D gene is named only where the DNA matches it firmly. A clone size is listed for some rows: how often the clone was seen (once, few, many), or a class if it is expanded.

size	D	V	J	DNA	CDR3
NA	NA	TRBV10-3	TRBJ1-2	TGTGCCATCAGTGGAAGGAGTGAGGTCTATGGCTACACCTTC	CAISGRSEVYGYTF
NA	TRBD2	TRBV7-9	TRBJ2-3	TGTGCCAGCCACCCGACTAGCGCGGCGCGCACAGATACGCAGTATTTT	CASHPTSAARTDTQYF
NA	TRBD1	TRBV28	TRBJ1-1	TGTGCCAGCAGATTCCGGGACAGGGGAATCACTGAAGCTTTCTTT	CASRFRDRGITEAFF
once	TRBD2	TRBV11-3	TRBJ2-1	TGTGCCAGCAGCCCGGACGTGGTGACTAGCGGGGGCACTCTGGATGAGCAGTTCTTC	CASSPDVVTSGGTLDEQFF
NA	TRBD1	TRBV2	TRBJ1-5	TGTGCCAGCAGTGAAGCCCCGGGACAGTCCAATCAGCCCCAGCATTTT	CASSEAPGQSNQPQHF
NA	NA	TRBV9	TRBJ1-1	TGTGCCAGCAGCTTAGGAGGGTATGACACTGAAGCTTTCTTT	CASSLGGYDTEAFF
NA	TRBD2	TRBV6-6	TRBJ2-3	TGTGCCAGCAGTTTAATGGGGACTATTACAGATACGCAGTATTTT	CASSLMGTITDTQYF
NA	TRBD1	TRBV5-1	TRBJ1-1	TGCGCCAGCAGCGTAGAACAGGGGTTGAACACTGAAGCTTTCTTT	CASSVEQGLNTEAFF
NA	TRBD1	TRBV7-9	TRBJ1-3	TGTGCCAGCAGCCTCCTAGGGACAGGGGGAAACACCATATATTTT	CASSLLGTGGNTIYF
many	NA	TRBV6-5	TRBJ1-6	TGTGCCAGCAGGGGGGACTCGGAAGCATCACCCCTCCACTTT	CASRGDSEASPLHF
NA	TRBD1	TRBV3-1/TRBV3-2	TRBJ2-5	TGTGCCAGCAGCCAGCCGACAGGGAAGGGTGGGGAGACCCAGTACTTC	CASSQPTGKGGETQYF
NA	TRBD1	TRBV2	TRBJ2-7	TGTGCCAGCAGTGTTCTGGGACAGGGTGGCTACGAGCAGTACTTC	CASSVLGQGGYEQYF
NA	NA	TRBV5-1	TRBJ1-1	TGCGCCAGCAGCTTTCTAGCCCAAAACACTGAAGCTTTCTTT	CASSFLAQNTEAFF
NA	NA	TRBV18	TRBJ2-3	TGTGCCAGCTCAGGGGGGTCCCATACGCAGTATTTT	CASSGGSHTQYF
NA	NA	TRBV12-3/TRBV12-4	TRBJ2-3	TGTGCCAGTCTCCGCACAGATACGCAGTATTTT	CASLRTDTQYF
NA	NA	TRBV7-9	TRBJ1-1	TGTGCCAGCAGCGAGGACATTGAAGCTTTCTTT	CASSEDIEAFF
NA	NA	TRBV30	TRBJ1-5	TGTGCCTGGAGCCCTTATAGCAATCAGCCCCAGCATTTT	CAWSPYSNQPQHF
few	TRBD1	TRBV13	TRBJ2-1	TGTGCCAGCAGCTGGGGACAGGGAGGGTTGAATGAGCAGTTCTTC	CASSWGQGGLNEQFF
NA	NA	TRBV11-2	TRBJ1-1	TGTGCCAGCAGCCCTCTGCCGGGAGCTTTCTTT	CASSPLPGAFF
NA	NA	TRBV9	TRBJ1-3	TGTGCCAGCAGCGTAGCTCCAAGCTCGGGATCTGGAAACACCATATATTTT	CASSVAPSSGSGNTIYF
NA	TRBD1	TRBV4-1	TRBJ1-3	TGCGCCAGCAGCCCGGACAGGGTCCGGAACACCATATATTTT	CASSPDRVRNTIYF
NA	NA	TRBV6-5	TRBJ2-5	TGTGCCAGCAGTTACTCCTCAGGGGGGCAAGAGACCCAGTACTTC	CASSYSSGGQETQYF
NA	NA	TRBV27	TRBJ2-7	TGTGCCAGCAGTTTAAAAGACAGTTCCTACGAGCAGTACTTC	CASSLKDSSYEQYF
NA	TRBD1	TRBV3-1/TRBV3-2	TRBJ1-2	TGTGCCAGCAGCTATATCTTCACAGGGGGCCGTGGCTACACCTTC	CASSYIFTGGRGYTF
NA	NA	TRBV5-1	TRBJ2-5	TGCGCCAGCAGCTTGTTAGTCGGACAGAAAGAGACCCAGTACTTC	CASSLLVGQKETQYF
once	TRBD2	TRBV6-6	TRBJ2-1	TGTGCCAGCAGGCCCGGACTAGCGGGGGGGAATGAGCAGTTCTTC	CASRPGLAGGNEQFF
NA	TRBD1	TRBV4-2	TRBJ1-1	TGTGCCAGCAGCCAGAACAGGGGGGGCACTGAAGCTTTCTTT	CASSQNRGGTEAFF
NA	NA	TRBV19	TRBJ2-3	TGTGCCAGTAGCCCAGGGCCTAGCACAGATACGCAGTATTTT	CASSPGPSTDTQYF